The clone carrying this T cell receptor (beta chain) was recorded at least ten times. Antigen: not known. Trimming pared 5 bases from V and 7 bases from J, leaving 14 bases between. Per germline, CDR1 SEHNR and CDR2 FQNEAQ (reference sequence). The CDR3 sequence is 14 residues long. Diagnoses used clinical symptoms, serum thyroxine and TRAb, thyroid ultrasound and orbital computed tomography. Fresh 10 ml peripheral blood yielded PBMCs. The sample comes from a study of T cells in Graves' hyperthyroidism and ophthalmopathy. Study details: Peripheral blood was taken when the disease was first diagnosed, before any treatment began.

Study-wide findings and caveats: Most clonotypes that expanded in the thyroid above 0.001 also showed up in blood.

RNA transcripts gave rise to amplified TCR beta CDR3 regions. First-round RT-PCR targeting the TCR CDR3 was performed with the HTBI primer set. TCRdb recomputed calls from the multiplex PCR reads with MiXCR, one row per CDR3 protein. This table has 600,000 to 750,000 distinct CDR3 sequences, 17% appearing once. Sequenced: blood. The chain carries TRBV7-9 and TRBJ2-2, with D possibly matching TRBD2 (5 bases). The sequence came from a man in his forties or fifties with Graves' hyperthyroidism. CDR3 loop: CASSLTRVGGELFF. The CDR3 coding sequence is TGTGCCAGCAGCCTCACGAGGGTCGGCGGGGAGCTGTTTTTT. The whole variable domain, remainder taken from reference TRBV7-9 and TRBJ2-2, is DTGVSQNPRHKITKRGQNVTFRCDPISEHNRLYWYRQTLGQGPEFLTYFQNEAQLEKSRLLSDRFSAERPKGSFSTLEIQRTEQGDSAMYLCASSLTRVGGELFFGEGSRLTVL.